This T cell receptor (beta chain) was sequenced in a study of cytomegalovirus exposure and HLA in healthy donors (TCRdb year 2017). With regard to the full study: An earlier analysis of roughly 610 of the donors reported about 260 Gb of sequence data and approximately 120 million unique TCR beta sequences obtained from approximately 180 million T cells. An early release that covered 640 HLA-typed donors contained 300 to 350 gigabases of sequencing data and 70 million to 100 million unique TCR sequences. Of the roughly 410 genotyped donors, 81% were placed in the genetic ancestry cluster associated with self-reported Caucasian donors. The aim of the study was to test whether cataloging public T cell receptors could identify signatures of past pathogen exposure. The study used immunosequencing to profile the T cell repertoires of 666 subjects and linked those repertoires to cytomegalovirus serostatus. Along with the approximately 700-subject first cohort, a separate validation cohort of over a hundred different subjects was used. High-throughput TCR immunosequencing, statistical association of individual TCRs with disease status, and machine learning were combined to predict cytomegalovirus infection status. To study patterns of TCR occurrence, a later analysis re-analyzed previously published TCR beta repertoires from more than 550 donors and added high-resolution HLA genotyping. In the later analysis, no new phenotypic data were used to find candidate immune exposures; instead, reliance was placed on TCR beta sequences and their occurrence across donors. An earlier analysis of about 620 of the donors applied high-throughput TCR beta sequencing to assess whether each TCR beta V gene segment acted as functional or pseudogenic. Donor age, sex, ethnicity and CMV serostatus were compiled alongside the repertoire data. A later genetic analysis used genome-wide SNP genotypes for 398 of the 666 donors, treating that subset as a discovery cohort. Every discovery cohort repertoire had been produced on one sequencing platform. Both class I and class II loci were covered by HLA typing, at four-digit resolution. The number of donors typed differed by locus, with about 629-640 for A, B, C, DRB1 and DQB1, roughly 520 for DQA1, some 570 for DPA1, and some 470 for DPB1. Roughly 5 DR-DQ haplotypes were handled as single units for association and clustering because linkage in the cohort was strong. Across approximately 420 genotyped donors of the cohort, an average of approximately 240,000 unique TCR beta nucleotide sequences per donor were sequenced, and roughly 18% of those sequences were non-productive. What the study reported, not specific to this receptor: A later analysis found that TCR association rates varied across HLA loci, with DRB1 alleles showing the most associated TCRs and HLA-C alleles the fewest. In the study, 150 to 200 TCR beta chains were listed as associated with cytomegalovirus. This cohort had only TCR beta chains sequenced, and the lack of alpha or paired-chain data limited which features could be detected. Broadly in line with IMGT annotations, most TCR beta V segments showed up in productive rearrangements about 87% or about 30% of the time in an earlier analysis of approximately 600 of the donors. A later analysis associated 16,951 TCR beta sequences with specific HLA alleles at a false discovery rate of 0.05. The 87-base-pair reads could not distinguish some IMGT-functional V segments, including TRBV6-2 and TRBV6-3, so those segments were excluded. Because some donors lacked HLA typing at each locus, the association tests relied only on the typed subset. A group of highly shared sequence variants was considered likely to be a technical artifact of the sequencing pipeline. A later genetic analysis associated a missense DCLRE1C variant with V-gene and J-gene trimming of TCR beta chains, and an independent cohort replicated the association. When HLA alleles, especially DR and DQ, strongly co-occurred, TCR associations were difficult to assign to individual alleles. Roughly uniform sequencing depth across donors was assumed in presence/absence analyses, although this assumption may not hold. A later genetic analysis reported fewer N-insertions in productive TCRs among donors in an Asian-associated ancestry cluster than the roughly 700-donor mean. According to a later analysis, most CMV-associated TCR beta chains appeared to be HLA-restricted, and the HLA associations seemed to be driven largely by CMV exposure. For the cohort, immune exposure information was limited to CMV serostatus. In both the original and validation cohorts, the classifier was reported to diagnose cytomegalovirus status with high specificity and sensitivity. The authors suggested that the approach could potentially be generalized to other disease states and immunological phenotypes. While some public TCRs were present in many individuals, most TCR sequences turned up only very rarely across donors. Because counts were too low, seventeen rarely observed V segments, including chromosome 9 orphons, were excluded from the earlier analysis of 587 of the donors. A few of the identified cytomegalovirus-associated TCR beta chains were confirmed in vitro to be specific for cytomegalovirus antigens. A later analysis found that HLA-associated TCR beta chains were more clonally expanded and had lower generation probabilities than equally common non-associated chains. According to a later analysis, parvovirus B19, influenza, CMV and Epstein-Barr virus appeared linked to several top co-occurrence clusters. Correlated functional status among segregating V segments might reflect linkage disequilibrium, but an unknown experimental factor could not be ruled out. A further reported finding was that TCR beta sequences accurately predicted the HLA-A and HLA-B alleles for most subjects in the first cohort.

Library creation used the immunoSEQ multiplex PCR assay. A mixture of 60 forward primers for TCR Vbeta segments and 13 reverse primers for TCR Jbeta segments was used in the multiplex PCR. Amplification of the CDR3 region of rearranged TCR beta genes was performed with a multiplex PCR assay on genomic DNA. Amplified TCR beta libraries were sequenced as 87-base-pair reads on the Illumina HiSeq System. The authors' analysis ran thus. A later analysis counted about 80 million unique TCR beta chains across the 670 or so repertoires, and some 11 million of these chains were shared by at least two donors. To remove PCR and sequencing errors, raw reads were error-corrected and collapsed into unique sequences using a nearest-neighbor algorithm that merged closely related sequences. V, D and J gene segments were assigned by aligning CDR3 sequences to IMGT reference sequences. Each retained sequence needed at least a six-nucleotide match to both a V gene segment and a J gene segment. A rearrangement counted as productive if the CDR3 had no stop codons and remained in frame with V and J, and every other rearrangement counted as non-productive. CDR3 was defined according to IMGT convention as the region running from the second conserved V-encoded cysteine to the conserved J-encoded phenylalanine. In an earlier analysis of just under 600 of the donors, sequences lacking an unambiguous match to a single V gene segment were excluded. An earlier analysis of several hundred of the donors called V segments functional above 56.7% productive rearrangements and segregating when the between-donor standard deviation exceeded 5%. A statistical classification framework was built for diagnosing cytomegalovirus status from the catalog of TCR beta chain sequences. V and J gene assignment, in a later analysis, came from comparing TCR nucleotide sequences with IMGT/GENE-DB human TR gene sequences. In a later analysis, CDR3 sequences and most-parsimonious VDJ recombination scenarios were assigned using the TCRdist pipeline. In a later analysis, each TCR beta chain was defined by its CDR3 amino acid sequence together with its V-gene family, and reads without a unique V-gene family were excluded. A later analysis removed 592 highly shared, low-generation-probability nucleotide sequences to deal with suspected cross-contamination and a sequencing artifact. In a later analysis, a clonal expansion index was calculated for each public chain from normalized within-repertoire ranks of inferred template counts. In a later analysis, generation probabilities were computed with a VDJ recombination model fitted to out-of-frame rearrangements, and the resulting probabilities were checked against IGoR. In a later analysis, TCR-TCR, TCR-HLA and TCR-CMV co-occurrence was scored with hypergeometric tests, and a repertoire-size bias correction was applied to TCR pairs. A later analysis estimated false discovery rates by permuting HLA or CMV assignments 20 times. In a later analysis, co-occurring TCRs were grouped using DBSCAN, and TCRdist sequence similarity was added for clustering within HLA-allele-positive subsets. Repertoires with fewer than 30,000 or more than 120,000 public chains were left out of co-occurrence clustering, as were about 5 repertoires with anomalous nucleotide sharing. The table comes from immuneACCESS by way of TCRdb, which keeps in-frame sequences with V and J called. Part of the clones is missing from these tables; in studies checked, under half for an unresolved V gene and the rest for unknown reasons. That table is the source of V, J and clone size, and D and trimming were worked out from the DNA. In this sample the table shows over 120,000 clones, 70% to 85% of which occur a single time. Roughly 1.4% of the sample is held by the ten biggest clonotypes.

The cohort consisted of 670 or so healthy bone marrow donors. At the time of sampling, all cohort members were nominally healthy, though unrecorded immune exposures were likely present. The donor was CMV seropositive and belonged to the group of 250 to 300 seropositive cohort members. A peripheral blood sample was provided by each donor, and peripheral blood mononuclear cells were used for TCR beta sequencing. The Qiagen DNeasy Blood Extraction Kit was used to extract genomic DNA from the blood cell samples. About this clone: The antigen this receptor binds is unknown. The sample holds no much larger clone one base away, and base qualities are not on file.

Clipping removes 5 bases from V and 8 bases from J, with 12 as the unmatched junction base count. From the cysteine up to the phenylalanine, the CDR3 has a length of 15 residues. The entry retains the CDR3 DNA only, 45 bases that are in frame from base 1. From the germline V gene, CDR1 is SGHTA and CDR2 is FQGNSA. The specimen was PBMCs. Recombination linked TRBV7-2 to TRBJ2-4; 7 bases in the middle match TRBD1. This clonotype was obtained from a man younger than 45 in good health and CMV-seropositive. This receptor has the CDR3 CASSIKSTTGDIQYF. The DNA reads as follows: TGTGCCAGCAGCATTAAATCGACCACAGGGGACATTCAGTACTTC.